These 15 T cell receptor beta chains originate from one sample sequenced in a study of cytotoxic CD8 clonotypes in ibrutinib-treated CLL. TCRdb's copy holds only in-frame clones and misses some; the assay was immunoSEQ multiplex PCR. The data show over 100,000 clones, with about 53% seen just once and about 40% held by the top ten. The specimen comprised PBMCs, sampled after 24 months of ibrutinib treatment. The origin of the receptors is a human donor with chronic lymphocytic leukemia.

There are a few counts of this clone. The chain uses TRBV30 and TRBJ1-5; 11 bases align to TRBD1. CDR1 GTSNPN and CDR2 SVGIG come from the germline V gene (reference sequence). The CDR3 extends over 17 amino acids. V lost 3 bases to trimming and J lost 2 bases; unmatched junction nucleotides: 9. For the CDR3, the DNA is TGTGCCTGGAGCTTAAGTAGGGGACAGGGGGGCAATCAGCCCCAGCATTTT. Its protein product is CAWSLSRGQGGNQPQHF. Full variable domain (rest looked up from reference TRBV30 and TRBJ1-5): SQTIHQWPATLVQPVGSPLSLECTVEGTSNPNLYWYRQAAGRGLQLLFYSVGIGQISSEVPQNLSASRPQDRQFILSSKKLLLSDSGFYLCAWSLSRGQGGNQPQHFGDGTRLSIL.

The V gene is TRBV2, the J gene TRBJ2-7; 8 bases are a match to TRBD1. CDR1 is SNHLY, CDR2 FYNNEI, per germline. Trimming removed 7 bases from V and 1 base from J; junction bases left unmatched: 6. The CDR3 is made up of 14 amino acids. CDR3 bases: TGTGCCAGCAAATCGGGACAGGCGTCCTACGAGCAGTACTTC. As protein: CASKSGQASYEQYF.

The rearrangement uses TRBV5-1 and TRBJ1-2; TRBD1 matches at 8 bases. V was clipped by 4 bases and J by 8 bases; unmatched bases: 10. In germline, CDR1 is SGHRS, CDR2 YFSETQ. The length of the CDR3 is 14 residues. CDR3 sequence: CASSQHQGAGGYTF. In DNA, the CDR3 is TGCGCCAGCAGCCAACACCAGGGGGCAGGGGGCTACACCTTC. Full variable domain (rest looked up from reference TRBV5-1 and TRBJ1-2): KAGVTQTPRYLIKTRGQQVTLSCSPISGHRSVSWYQQTPGQGLQFLFEYFSETQRNKGNFPGRFSGRQFSNSRSEMNVSTLELGDSALYLCASSQHQGAGGYTFGSGTRLTVV.

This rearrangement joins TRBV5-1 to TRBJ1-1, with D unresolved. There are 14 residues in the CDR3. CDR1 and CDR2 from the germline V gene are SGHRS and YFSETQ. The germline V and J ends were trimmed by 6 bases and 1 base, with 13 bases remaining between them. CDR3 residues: CASNPGETNTEAFF. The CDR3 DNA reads TGCGCCAGCAACCCCGGAGAGACGAACACTGAAGCTTTCTTT.

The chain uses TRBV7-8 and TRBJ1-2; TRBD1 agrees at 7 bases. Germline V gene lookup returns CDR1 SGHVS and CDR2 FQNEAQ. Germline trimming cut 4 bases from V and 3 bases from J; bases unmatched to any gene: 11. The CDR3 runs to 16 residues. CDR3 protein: CASSSGAQGGDYGYTF. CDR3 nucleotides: TGTGCCAGCAGCTCCGGGGCCCAGGGGGGAGACTATGGCTACACCTTC.

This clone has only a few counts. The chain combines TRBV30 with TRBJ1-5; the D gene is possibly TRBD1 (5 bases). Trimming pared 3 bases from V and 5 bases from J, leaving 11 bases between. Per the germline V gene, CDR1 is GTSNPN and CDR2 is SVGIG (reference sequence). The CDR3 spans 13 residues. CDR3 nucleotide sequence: TGTGCCTGGAGCGAGGGGTCGGATCAGCCCCAGCATTTT. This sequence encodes CAWSEGSDQPQHF.

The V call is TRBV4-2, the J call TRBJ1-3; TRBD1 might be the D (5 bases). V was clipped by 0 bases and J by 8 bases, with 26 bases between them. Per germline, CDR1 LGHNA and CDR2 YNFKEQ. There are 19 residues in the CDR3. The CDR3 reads CASSQEPVAGTLLLDTIYF. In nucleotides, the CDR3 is TGTGCCAGCAGCCAAGAGCCGGTGGCCGGGACCTTGCTTTTAGACACCATATATTTT.

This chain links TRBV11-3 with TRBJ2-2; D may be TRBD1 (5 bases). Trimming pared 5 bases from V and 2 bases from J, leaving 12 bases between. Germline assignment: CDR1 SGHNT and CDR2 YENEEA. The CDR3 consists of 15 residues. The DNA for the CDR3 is TGTGCCAGCAGCGCGTCAGGGATCAACACCGGGGAGCTGTTTTTT. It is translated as CASSASGINTGELFF.

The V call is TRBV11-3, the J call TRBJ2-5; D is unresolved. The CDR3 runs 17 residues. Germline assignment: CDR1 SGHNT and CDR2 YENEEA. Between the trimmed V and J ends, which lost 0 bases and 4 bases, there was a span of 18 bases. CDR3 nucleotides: TGTGCCAGCAGCTTAGATCCGGCAGGCTTCCGCGGAGAGACCCAGTACTTC. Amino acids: CASSLDPAGFRGETQYF.

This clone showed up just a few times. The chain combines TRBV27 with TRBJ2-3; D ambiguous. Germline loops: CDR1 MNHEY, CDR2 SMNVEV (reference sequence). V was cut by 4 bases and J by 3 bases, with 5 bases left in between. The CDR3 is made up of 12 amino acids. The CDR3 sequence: CASSSVTDTQYF. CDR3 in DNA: TGTGCCAGCAGTTCCGTTACAGATACGCAGTATTTT.

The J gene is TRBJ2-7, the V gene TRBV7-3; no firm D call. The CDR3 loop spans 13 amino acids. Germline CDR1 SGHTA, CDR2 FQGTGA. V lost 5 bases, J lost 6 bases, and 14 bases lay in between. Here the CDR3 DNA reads TGTGCCAGCAGCACCCCCGGGCCAGGCGAGCAGTACTTC. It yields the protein CASSTPGPGEQYF.

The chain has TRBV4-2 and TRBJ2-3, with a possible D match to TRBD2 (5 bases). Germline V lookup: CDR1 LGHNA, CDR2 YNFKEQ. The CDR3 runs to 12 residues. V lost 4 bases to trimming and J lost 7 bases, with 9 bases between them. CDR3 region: CASSPGIHTQYF. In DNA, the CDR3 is TGTGCCAGCAGCCCCGGGATTCATACGCAGTATTTT.

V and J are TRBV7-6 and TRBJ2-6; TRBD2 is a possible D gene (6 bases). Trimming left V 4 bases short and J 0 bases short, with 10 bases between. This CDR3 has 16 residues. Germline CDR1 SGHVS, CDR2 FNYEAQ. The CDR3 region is CASSSRGTSGANVLTF. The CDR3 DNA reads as TGTGCCAGCAGCTCCCGGGGGACCTCTGGGGCCAACGTCCTGACTTTC.

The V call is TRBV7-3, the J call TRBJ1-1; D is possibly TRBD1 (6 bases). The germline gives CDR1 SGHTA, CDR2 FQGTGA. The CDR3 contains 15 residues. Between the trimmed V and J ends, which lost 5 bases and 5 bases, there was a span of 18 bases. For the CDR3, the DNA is TGTGCCAGCAGCCCCATGGGAGGGGGTGAGACTGAAGCTTTCTTT. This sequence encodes CASSPMGGGETEAFF. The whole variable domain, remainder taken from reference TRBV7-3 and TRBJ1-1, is GAGVSQTPSNKVTEKGKYVELRCDPISGHTALYWYRQSLGQGPEFLIYFQGTGAADDSGLPNDRFFAVRPEGSVSTLKIQRTERGDSAVYLCASSPMGGGETEAFFGQGTRLTVV.

The CDR3 reads CAAGALNQPQHF. CDR3 nucleotide sequence: TGTGCTGCGGGGGCTTTAAATCAGCCCCAGCATTTT. V is TRBV6-6 and J is TRBJ1-5; TRBD1 might be the D (6 bases). Germline V gene data show CDR1 as MNHNY and CDR2 as SVGAGI (reference sequence). CDR3 length: 12 residues.